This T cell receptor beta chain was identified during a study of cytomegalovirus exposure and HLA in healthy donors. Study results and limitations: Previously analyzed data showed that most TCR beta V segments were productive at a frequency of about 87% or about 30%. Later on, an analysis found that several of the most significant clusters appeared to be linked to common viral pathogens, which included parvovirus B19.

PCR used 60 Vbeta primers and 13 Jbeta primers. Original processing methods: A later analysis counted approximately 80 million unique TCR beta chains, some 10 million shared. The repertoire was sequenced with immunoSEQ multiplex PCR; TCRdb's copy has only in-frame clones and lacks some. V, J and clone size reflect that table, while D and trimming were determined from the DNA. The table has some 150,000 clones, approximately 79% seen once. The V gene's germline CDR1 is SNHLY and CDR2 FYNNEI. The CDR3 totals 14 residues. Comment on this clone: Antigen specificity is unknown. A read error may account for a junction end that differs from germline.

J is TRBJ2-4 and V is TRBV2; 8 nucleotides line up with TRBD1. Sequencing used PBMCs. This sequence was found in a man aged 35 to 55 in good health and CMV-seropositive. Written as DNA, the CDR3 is TGTGCCAGCAGTTTGACAGGGGCCCAAAACAGTCAGTACTTC. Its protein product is CASSLTGAQNSQYF.